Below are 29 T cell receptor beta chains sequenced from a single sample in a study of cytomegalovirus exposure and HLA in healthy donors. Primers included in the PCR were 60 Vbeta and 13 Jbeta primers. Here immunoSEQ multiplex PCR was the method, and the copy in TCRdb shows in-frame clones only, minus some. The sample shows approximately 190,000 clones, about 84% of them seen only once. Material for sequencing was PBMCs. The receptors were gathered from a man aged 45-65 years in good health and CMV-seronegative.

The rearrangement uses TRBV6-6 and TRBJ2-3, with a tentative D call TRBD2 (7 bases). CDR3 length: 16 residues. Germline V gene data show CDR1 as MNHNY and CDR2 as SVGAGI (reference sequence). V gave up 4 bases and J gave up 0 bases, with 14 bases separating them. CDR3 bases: TGTGCCAGCAGTTCGGCGGGGGCGCGTAGCACAGATACGCAGTATTTT. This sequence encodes CASSSAGARSTDTQYF.

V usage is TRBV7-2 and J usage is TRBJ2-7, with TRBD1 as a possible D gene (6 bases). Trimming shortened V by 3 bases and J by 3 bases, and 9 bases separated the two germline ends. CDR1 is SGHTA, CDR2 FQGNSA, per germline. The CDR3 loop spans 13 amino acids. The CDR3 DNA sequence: TGTGCCAGCAGCTTCGACAGGTTCTACGAGCAGTACTTC. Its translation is CASSFDRFYEQYF.

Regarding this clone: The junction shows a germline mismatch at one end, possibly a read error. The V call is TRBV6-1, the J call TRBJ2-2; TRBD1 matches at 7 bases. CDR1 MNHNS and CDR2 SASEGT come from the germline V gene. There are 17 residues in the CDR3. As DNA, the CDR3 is TGTGCCAGCAGTGAGAGGACAGGCTTCGCGAACACCGGGGAGCTATTTTTT. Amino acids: CASSERTGFANTGELFF.

Written as DNA, the CDR3 is TGTGCCAGCAGCTTAAATCGTAACACTGAAGCTTTCTTT. Protein: CASSLNRNTEAFF. The chain joins TRBV7-9 to TRBJ1-1; D uncertain. V lost 2 bases to trimming and J lost 2 bases, with 6 bases between them. The CDR3 contains 13 residues. CDR1 and CDR2 from the germline V gene are SEHNR and FQNEAQ (reference sequence).

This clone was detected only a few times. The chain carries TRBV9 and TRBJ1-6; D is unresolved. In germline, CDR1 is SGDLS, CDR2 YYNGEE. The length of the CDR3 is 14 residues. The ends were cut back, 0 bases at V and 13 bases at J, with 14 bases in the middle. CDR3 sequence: CASSVDEGSAPLHF. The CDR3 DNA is TGTGCCAGCAGCGTAGATGAAGGGAGCGCGCCCCTCCACTTT.

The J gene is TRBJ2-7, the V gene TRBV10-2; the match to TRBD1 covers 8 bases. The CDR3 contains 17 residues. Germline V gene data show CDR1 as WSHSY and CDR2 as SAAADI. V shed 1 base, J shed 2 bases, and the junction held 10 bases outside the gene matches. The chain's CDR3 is CASSEWYGQGATYEQYF. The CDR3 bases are TGCGCCAGCAGTGAGTGGTATGGTCAGGGGGCTACCTACGAGCAGTACTTC.

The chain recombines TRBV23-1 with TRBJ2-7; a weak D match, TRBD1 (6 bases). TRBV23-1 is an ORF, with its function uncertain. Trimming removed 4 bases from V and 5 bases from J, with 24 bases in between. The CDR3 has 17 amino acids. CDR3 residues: CASSPRAVFDRPHEQYF. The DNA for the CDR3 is TGCGCCAGCAGTCCCCGTGCGGTCTTTGACAGGCCCCACGAGCAGTACTTC.

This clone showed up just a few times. As DNA, the CDR3 is TGCGCCACCTCGTCGGGGGGCGAAAAAGGCTACACCTTC. It is translated as CATSSGGEKGYTF. The rearrangement links TRBV5-1 to TRBJ1-2; maybe TRBD1 (6 bases). CDR3 length equals 13 residues. Looked up from germline, CDR1 is SGHRS and CDR2 is YFSETQ. Trimming stripped 9 bases from V and 8 bases from J, with 20 bases between.

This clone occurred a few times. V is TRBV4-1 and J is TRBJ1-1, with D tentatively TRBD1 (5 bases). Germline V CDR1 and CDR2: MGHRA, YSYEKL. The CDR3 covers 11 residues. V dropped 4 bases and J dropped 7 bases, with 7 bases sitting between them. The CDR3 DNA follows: TGCGCCAGCAGCCCAGGGATTGAAGCTTTCTTT. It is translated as CASSPGIEAFF.

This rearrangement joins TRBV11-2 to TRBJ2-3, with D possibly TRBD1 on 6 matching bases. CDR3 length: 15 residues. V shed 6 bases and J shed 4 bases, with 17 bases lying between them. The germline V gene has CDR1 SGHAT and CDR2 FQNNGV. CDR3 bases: TGTGCCAGCAGTTCTTTACAGGGAAGGGCAGATACGCAGTATTTT. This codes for CASSSLQGRADTQYF.

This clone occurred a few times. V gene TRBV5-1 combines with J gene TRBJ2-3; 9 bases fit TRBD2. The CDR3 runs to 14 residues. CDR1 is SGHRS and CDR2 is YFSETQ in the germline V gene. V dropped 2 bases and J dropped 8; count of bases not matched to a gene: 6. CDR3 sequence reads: CASSFLGLATTQYF. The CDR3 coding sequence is TGCGCCAGCAGCTTTTTGGGACTAGCTACTACGCAGTATTTT.

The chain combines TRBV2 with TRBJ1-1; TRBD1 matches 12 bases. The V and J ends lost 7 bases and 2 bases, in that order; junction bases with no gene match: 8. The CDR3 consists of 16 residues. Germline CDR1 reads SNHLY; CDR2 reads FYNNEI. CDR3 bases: TGTGCCAGCATTCCCGGGACAGGGGGCGGAAACACTGAAGCTTTCTTT. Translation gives CASIPGTGGGNTEAFF.

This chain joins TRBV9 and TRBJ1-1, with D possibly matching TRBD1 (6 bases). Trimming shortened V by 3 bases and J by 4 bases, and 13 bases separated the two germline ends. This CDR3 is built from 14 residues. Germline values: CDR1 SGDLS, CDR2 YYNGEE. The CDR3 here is CASSAVRGGTEAFF. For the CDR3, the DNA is TGTGCCAGCAGCGCGGTGAGGGGGGGCACTGAAGCTTTCTTT.

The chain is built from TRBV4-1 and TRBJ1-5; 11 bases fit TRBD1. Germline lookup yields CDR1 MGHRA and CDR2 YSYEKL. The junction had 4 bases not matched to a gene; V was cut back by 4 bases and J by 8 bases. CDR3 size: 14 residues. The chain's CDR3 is CASSRGQGAEPQHF. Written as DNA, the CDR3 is TGCGCCAGCAGCCGAGGACAGGGGGCAGAGCCCCAGCATTTT.

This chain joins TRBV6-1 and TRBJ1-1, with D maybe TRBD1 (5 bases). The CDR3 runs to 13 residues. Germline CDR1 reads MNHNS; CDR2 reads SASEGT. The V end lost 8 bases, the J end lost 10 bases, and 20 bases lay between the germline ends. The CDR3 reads CASSGQQTEAAFF. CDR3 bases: TGTGCCAGCTCGGGCCAACAGACAGAAGCAGCTTTCTTT.

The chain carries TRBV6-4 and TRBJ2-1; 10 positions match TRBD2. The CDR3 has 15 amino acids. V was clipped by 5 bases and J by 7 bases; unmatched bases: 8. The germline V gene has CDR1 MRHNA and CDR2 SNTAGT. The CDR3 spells CASSKSGGAINEQFF. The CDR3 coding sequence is TGTGCCAGCAGTAAGAGCGGGGGGGCTATAAATGAGCAGTTCTTC.

CDR3 loop: CASSITQGFGETQYF. As DNA, the CDR3 is TGTGCCAGCAGTATTACCCAGGGGTTCGGGGAGACCCAGTACTTC. V is TRBV6-1 and J is TRBJ2-5, with D maybe TRBD1 (6 bases). Trimming left V 5 bases short and J 5 bases short, with 18 bases between. Germline assignment: CDR1 MNHNS and CDR2 SASEGT. This CDR3 contains 15 residues.

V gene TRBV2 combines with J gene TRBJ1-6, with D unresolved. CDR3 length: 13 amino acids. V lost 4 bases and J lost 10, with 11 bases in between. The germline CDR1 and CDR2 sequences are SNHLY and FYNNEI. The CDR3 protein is CASSVEAGSPLHF. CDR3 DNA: TGTGCCAGCAGTGTGGAGGCTGGATCACCCCTCCACTTT.

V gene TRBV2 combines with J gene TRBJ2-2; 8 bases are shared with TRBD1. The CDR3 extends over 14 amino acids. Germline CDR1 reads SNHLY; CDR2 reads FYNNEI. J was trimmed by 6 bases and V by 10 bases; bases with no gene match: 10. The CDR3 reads CATGGQVVAGELFF. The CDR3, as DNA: TGTGCCACAGGGGGACAGGTGGTGGCCGGGGAGCTGTTTTTT.

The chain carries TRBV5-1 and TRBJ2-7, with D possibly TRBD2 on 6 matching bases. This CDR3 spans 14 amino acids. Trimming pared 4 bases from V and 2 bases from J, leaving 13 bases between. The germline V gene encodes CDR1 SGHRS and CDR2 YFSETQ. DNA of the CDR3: TGCGCCAGCAGCGCGGGACGCCCAGCCTACGAGCAGTACTTC. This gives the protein CASSAGRPAYEQYF.

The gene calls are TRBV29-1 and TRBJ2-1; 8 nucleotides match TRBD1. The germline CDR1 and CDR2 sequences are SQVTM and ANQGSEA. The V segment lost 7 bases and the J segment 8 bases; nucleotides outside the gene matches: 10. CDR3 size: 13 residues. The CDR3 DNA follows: TGCAGCGCCAAAAGACAGGGGATCGATGAGCAGTTCTTC. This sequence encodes CSAKRQGIDEQFF.

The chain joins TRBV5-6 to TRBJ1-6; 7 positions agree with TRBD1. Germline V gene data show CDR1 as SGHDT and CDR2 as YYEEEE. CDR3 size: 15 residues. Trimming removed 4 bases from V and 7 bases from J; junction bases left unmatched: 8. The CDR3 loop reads CASSNYDRDNSPLHF. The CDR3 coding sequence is TGTGCCAGCAGCAACTATGACAGGGACAATTCACCCCTCCACTTT.

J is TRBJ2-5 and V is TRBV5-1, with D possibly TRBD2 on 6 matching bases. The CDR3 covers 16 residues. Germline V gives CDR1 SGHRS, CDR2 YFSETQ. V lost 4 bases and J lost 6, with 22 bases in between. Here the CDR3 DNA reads TGCGCCAGCAGCCCGGGGGATTTCGGAGGGTGGCAGACCCAGTACTTC. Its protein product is CASSPGDFGGWQTQYF.

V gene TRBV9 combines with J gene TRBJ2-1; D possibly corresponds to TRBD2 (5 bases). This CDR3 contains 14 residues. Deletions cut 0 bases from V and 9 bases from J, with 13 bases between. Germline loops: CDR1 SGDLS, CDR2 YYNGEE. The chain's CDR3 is CASSVGLLEGEQFF. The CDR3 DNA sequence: TGTGCCAGCAGCGTAGGGCTACTCGAGGGTGAGCAGTTCTTC.

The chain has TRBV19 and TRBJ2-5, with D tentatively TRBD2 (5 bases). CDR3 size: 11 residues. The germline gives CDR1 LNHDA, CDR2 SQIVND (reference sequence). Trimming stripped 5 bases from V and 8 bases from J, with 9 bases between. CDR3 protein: CASSSRGTQYF. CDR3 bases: TGTGCCAGTAGTTCCCGGGGAACCCAGTACTTC.

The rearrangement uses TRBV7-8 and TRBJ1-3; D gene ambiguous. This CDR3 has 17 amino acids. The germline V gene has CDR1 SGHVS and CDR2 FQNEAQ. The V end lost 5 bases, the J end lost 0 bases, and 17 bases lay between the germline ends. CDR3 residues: CASSGTLLAFSGNTIYF. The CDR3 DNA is TGTGCCAGCAGCGGTACCTTATTGGCTTTCTCTGGAAACACCATATATTTT.

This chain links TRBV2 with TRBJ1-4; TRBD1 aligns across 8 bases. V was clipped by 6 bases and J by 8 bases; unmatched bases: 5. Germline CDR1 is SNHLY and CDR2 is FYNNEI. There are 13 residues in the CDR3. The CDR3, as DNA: TGTGCCAGCAGGACCGACAGGGGCGAAAAACTGTTTTTT. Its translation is CASRTDRGEKLFF.

The CDR3 nucleotides are TGCAGTGCGCGCAGGGTAGAGCAGTTCTTC. Residues: CSARRVEQFF. The genes are TRBV20-1 and TRBJ2-1; TRBD1 might be the D (5 bases). CDR1 and CDR2 (germline): DFQATT, SNEGSKA (reference sequence). The length of the CDR3 is 10 residues. The ends were cut back, 6 bases at V and 10 bases at J, with 10 bases in the middle.

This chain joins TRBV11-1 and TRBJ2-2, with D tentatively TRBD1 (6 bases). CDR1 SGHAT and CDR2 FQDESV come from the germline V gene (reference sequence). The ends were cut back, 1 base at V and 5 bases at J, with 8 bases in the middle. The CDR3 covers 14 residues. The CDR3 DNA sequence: TGTGCCAGCAGCTTAGACAGGGCTACCGGGGAGCTGTTTTTT. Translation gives CASSLDRATGELFF.